This T cell receptor (beta chain) was identified in a study of blood T cell repertoires in COVID-19. Study information: From T cells, B-cell-depleted T cells, or PBMCs came the material, which was cDNA or gDNA.

Cohorts were determined from participant-reported clinical history. Germline assignment: CDR1 MNHEY and CDR2 SMNVEV (reference sequence). Deletions cut 6 bases from V and 5 bases from J, with 14 bases between. The CDR3 loop spans 15 amino acids. Sequenced by immunoSEQ multiplex PCR; TCRdb stores in-frame clones only, minus some. The table shows roughly 190,000 clones, with about four fifths occurring only once. The specimen sequenced was PBMCs or T cells enriched from blood (not recorded which). This receptor was taken from a woman in her 30s who had been exposed to COVID-19. The V and J genes are TRBV27 and TRBJ1-6; the D gene is possibly TRBD1 (5 bases). CDR3 nucleotides: TGTGCCAGCAGCTTCAAGGGGATGCATAATTCACCCCTCCACTTT. Translation: CASSFKGMHNSPLHF.